The 20 T cell receptor beta chains below come from one sample, sequenced in a study of vaccination and CD4 T cells after COVID-19. The treatment denotes: approximately 11-day PBMC culture with coronavirus spike peptide pools or control peptides (ViraFEST assay). These receptors are not linked to any known antigen. CD4+ T cells that had been cultured provided DNA sequenced with the Oncomine TCR Beta short-read assay. TCRdb reprocessed the PCR reads with MiXCR, giving one entry per CDR3 protein. Of approximately 16,000 distinct CDR3 sequences listed, 35% to 45% are singletons. Sequenced material: CD4+ T cells from blood, cultured in vitro, taken before SARS-CoV-2 vaccination. The receptors were gathered from a human donor who received a COVID-19 vaccine.

This rearrangement joins TRBV12-3 or TRBV12-4 to TRBJ2-2, with D hard to call. V was cut by 5 bases and J by 1 base, with 14 bases left in between. This CDR3 has 16 residues. The CDR3 loop is CASSPVITRNTGELFF. DNA of the CDR3: TGTGCCAGCAGTCCAGTGATAACCCGGAACACCGGGGAGCTGTTTTTT.

V gene TRBV15 combines with J gene TRBJ2-7, with D possibly matching TRBD2 (6 bases). There are 22 residues in the CDR3. Germline CDR1 reads LNHNV; CDR2 reads YYDKDF (reference sequence). V shed 0 bases and J shed 0 bases, with 30 bases lying between them. The CDR3 bases are TGTGCCACCAGCAGAGATCGGTCAGTCGGGGGTGGGTGGGTAGCGGACTCCTACGAGCAGTACTTC. Protein sequence: CATSRDRSVGGGWVADSYEQYF. The variable domain in full, with the rest retrieved from reference TRBV15 and TRBJ2-7, is DAMVIQNPRYQVTQFGKPVTLSCSQTLNHNVMYWYQQKSSQAPKLLFHYYDKDFNNEADTPDNFQSRRPNTSFCFLDIRSPGLGDTAMYLCATSRDRSVGGGWVADSYEQYFGPGTRLTVT.

This clonotype showed up just once. The V gene is TRBV11-3, the J gene TRBJ2-4, with D perhaps TRBD1 (5 bases). The length of the CDR3 is 16 residues. In germline, CDR1 is SGHNT, CDR2 YENEEA. The V end was cut by 5 bases, the J end by 0 bases, with 14 bases between. The CDR3, as DNA: TGTGCCAGCAGCCTTAGACAGTTGCTAGCCAAAAACATTCAGTACTTC. This gives the protein CASSLRQLLAKNIQYF.

The chain uses TRBV6-1 and TRBJ2-5, with D possibly TRBD1 on 6 matching bases. Germline assignment: CDR1 MNHNS and CDR2 SASEGT. Trimming removed 6 bases at V and 5 bases at J, with 16 bases between. CDR3 size: 14 residues. The CDR3 sequence is CASSLGHSRETQYF. The DNA for the CDR3 is TGTGCCAGCAGCCTGGGACACAGTCGGGAGACCCAGTACTTC.

This clonotype has just a few counts. This rearrangement joins TRBV7-8 to TRBJ1-3, with 7 bases identical to TRBD1. CDR3 length equals 16 residues. The germline V gene has CDR1 SGHVS and CDR2 FQNEAQ. V gave up 1 base and J gave up 0 bases; unmatched junction bases: 3. The CDR3 DNA is TGTGCCAGCAGCTTAGGAACAGGGGCCTCTGGAAACACCATATATTTT. As protein: CASSLGTGASGNTIYF.

The rearrangement links TRBV27 to TRBJ1-2, with 8 bases fitting TRBD1. The CDR3 is 16 residues long. Germline V gene sequence: CDR1 MNHEY, CDR2 SMNVEV (reference sequence). After removal of 6 bases from V and 7 bases from J, the junction contained 16 bases not matched to a gene. The CDR3 here is CASRANRGAIGSGYTF. The DNA of the CDR3 is TGTGCCAGCAGGGCGAACAGGGGGGCAATAGGCAGTGGCTACACCTTC.

This sequence joins TRBV2 and TRBJ2-5; possible D gene TRBD2, 5 bases. This CDR3 is 13 amino acids long. Trimming left V 8 bases short and J 0 bases short, with 10 bases between. The germline CDR1 and CDR2 sequences are SNHLY and FYNNEI. CDR3 amino acids: CASGTGNQETQYF. As DNA, the CDR3 is TGTGCCAGCGGAACGGGGAACCAAGAGACCCAGTACTTC. The whole variable domain, filled in from reference TRBV2 and TRBJ2-5, reads EPEVTQTPSHQVTQMGQEVILRCVPISNHLYFYWYRQILGQKVEFLVSFYNNEISEKSEIFDDQFSVERPDGSNFTLKIRSTKLEDSAMYFCASGTGNQETQYFGPGTRLLVL.

This clonotype was detected only a few times. The J gene is TRBJ2-5, the V gene TRBV24-1; TRBD1 might be the D (7 bases). The CDR3 covers 16 residues. In germline, CDR1 is KGHDR, CDR2 SFDVKD. The V and J ends lost 4 bases and 3 bases respectively, with 17 bases between them. CDR3 sequence reads: CATSDRGTVPKETQYF. DNA for the CDR3: TGTGCCACCAGTGACCGCGGGACAGTTCCGAAAGAGACCCAGTACTTC.

This clonotype was counted a few times. The V call is TRBV20-1, the J call TRBJ2-1, with 8 positions matching TRBD2. The J call may be wrong; the DNA end is better matched by TRBJ2-7. The CDR3 contains 14 residues. Germline V CDR1 and CDR2: DFQATT, SNEGSKA (reference sequence). The CDR3 reads CSARMRGDSYEQYF. CDR3 in DNA: TGCAGTGCTAGAATGCGGGGGGACTCCTACGAGCAGTACTTC.

This clonotype was counted between two and nine times. V and J are TRBV7-8 and TRBJ1-2; perhaps TRBD1 as D (5 bases). CDR1 is SGHVS, CDR2 FQNEAQ, per germline. Trimming shortened V by 3 bases and J by 5 bases, and 13 bases separated the two germline ends. The CDR3 runs 14 residues. The chain's CDR3 is CASSLGRLVYGYTF. The CDR3 coding sequence is TGTGCCAGCAGCTTGGGACGACTAGTTTATGGCTACACCTTC.

The table lists this clonotype with a few counts. The rearrangement uses TRBV30 and TRBJ2-1, with D possibly being TRBD2 (6 bases). The CDR3 length is 13 residues. Per the germline V gene, CDR1 is GTSNPN and CDR2 is SVGIG (reference sequence). The V and J ends lost 6 bases and 7 bases respectively, with 16 bases between them. The CDR3, as DNA: TGTGCCTGCTTGGAGGGCTTGGTGAATGAGCAGTTCTTC. Translated, it gives CACLEGLVNEQFF.

Here the CDR3 reads CASSLKGQPQHF. The CDR3 region has the DNA TGTGCCAGCAGCTTAAAGGGCCAGCCCCAGCATTTT. The chain carries TRBV7-3 and TRBJ1-5; D gene unclear. The length of the CDR3 is 12 residues. V was cut by 1 base and J by 7 bases, with 5 bases left in between. The germline V gene encodes CDR1 SGHTA and CDR2 FQGTGA.

This clonotype was recorded once. CDR3 in amino acids: CASRRQDVGGNTIYF. DNA for the CDR3: TGTGCCAGCAGAAGACAGGACGTTGGGGGAAACACCATATATTTT. The V gene is TRBV2, the J gene TRBJ1-3, with D tentatively TRBD1 (6 bases). V lost 6 bases to trimming and J lost 4 bases, with 16 bases between them. The CDR3 extends over 15 amino acids. Germline lookup yields CDR1 SNHLY and CDR2 FYNNEI.

The genes are TRBV6-5 and TRBJ2-1, with D maybe TRBD2 (7 bases). CDR3 length equals 16 residues. The germline CDR1 and CDR2 sequences are MNHEY and SVGAGI. V shed 0 bases and J shed 7 bases, with 16 bases lying between them. The CDR3 spells CASSYSSGGQGNEQFF. Here the CDR3 DNA reads TGTGCCAGCAGTTACTCGTCCGGGGGGCAGGGAAATGAGCAGTTCTTC.

The chain employs TRBV6-1 and TRBJ2-2; D gene ambiguous. In germline, CDR1 is MNHNS, CDR2 SASEGT. V was shortened by 6 bases and J by 4 bases, with 9 bases between the two germline ends. This CDR3 has 13 amino acids. The CDR3 nucleotides are TGTGCCAGCAGAGGTTTCTTCACCGGGGAGCTGTTTTTT. Amino acid sequence: CASRGFFTGELFF.

This clonotype was picked up a small number of times. The chain combines TRBV24-1 with TRBJ2-3; TRBD2 might be the D (6 bases). The ends were cut back, 4 bases at V and 2 bases at J, with 12 bases in the middle. Germline V gene sequence: CDR1 KGHDR, CDR2 SFDVKD. This CDR3 has 15 residues. The CDR3 reads CATSDPGGNTDTQYF. DNA for the CDR3: TGTGCCACCAGTGACCCCGGGGGAAACACAGATACGCAGTATTTT.

This clonotype was counted only a few times. The chain recombines TRBV10-3 with TRBJ2-5; tentatively, D is TRBD1 or TRBD2 (6 bases each). CDR1 is ENHRY, CDR2 SYGVKD, per germline. The CDR3 runs to 14 residues. Trimming cost V 5 bases and J 4 bases, with 14 bases left between them. In DNA form, the CDR3 reads TGTGCCATCAGTCACAGGGAGGCTGGAGAGACCCAGTACTTC. Protein sequence: CAISHREAGETQYF.

The chain is built from TRBV11-2 and TRBJ1-6; D not certain. CDR3 length: 15 residues. CDR1 is SGHAT, CDR2 FQNNGV, per germline. Trimming took 2 bases from V and 10 from J, leaving 15 bases between them. The CDR3 nucleotides are TGTGCCAGCAGCTTAAATCGGGCCTCTATCTCACCCCTCCACTTT. Translated, it gives CASSLNRASISPLHF.

The chain carries TRBV30 and TRBJ2-1, with D uncertain. CDR1 GTSNPN and CDR2 SVGIG come from the germline V gene (reference sequence). The CDR3 extends over 16 amino acids. Trimming took 0 bases from V and 9 from J, leaving 21 bases between them. The CDR3 loop reads CAWSVRSALVRSEQFF. The DNA of the CDR3 is TGTGCCTGGAGTGTACGTTCCGCGCTAGTTCGGTCTGAGCAGTTCTTC.

The rearrangement uses TRBV7-9 and TRBJ2-3, with D hard to call. CDR3 length equals 15 residues. Trimming pared 5 bases from V and 2 bases from J, leaving 14 bases between. From germline, CDR1 is SEHNR and CDR2 FQNEAQ (reference sequence). The CDR3 is CASSPKVRVTDTQYF. CDR3 in DNA: TGTGCCAGCAGCCCAAAGGTCCGGGTCACAGATACGCAGTATTTT.